The 32 T cell receptor beta chains in this list originate from one sample, sequenced in a study of vaccination effects on CD4 cells after COVID-19. Profiling relied on immunoSEQ multiplex PCR, and the TCRdb table lists in-frame clones only, not all of them. Here the sample spans 41,000 or so clones, roughly 70% being singletons. With the ViraFEST assay, the study expanded antigen-specific CD4+ T cells using viral peptide pools, then sequenced them. Isolation of CD4+ T cells took place after about nine days of culture. Nucleocapsid antibodies stayed negative before and after vaccination, showing no earlier SARS-CoV-2 infection. These receptors have no known antigen. This material consisted of CD4+ T cells from PBMCs cultured with HCoV-OC43 spike peptides, taken before COVID-19 vaccination. Subset described: HCoV-OC43 spike overlapping peptide pool stimulation. The origin of the receptors is a human donor who received a COVID-19 vaccine.

The chain combines TRBV5-1 with TRBJ1-4; D may be TRBD1 (5 bases). V was shortened by 2 bases and J by 8 bases, with 13 bases between the two germline ends. The CDR3 consists of 14 residues. The germline V gene has CDR1 SGHRS and CDR2 YFSETQ. CDR3 DNA sequence: TGCGCCAGCAGCTTTGGTCGGGGGATCGAAAAACTGTTTTTT. It specifies CASSFGRGIEKLFF.

This clone turned up a few times. J is TRBJ2-1 and V is TRBV30, with D perhaps TRBD1 (6 bases). The CDR3 is 15 residues long. Between the trimmed V and J ends, which lost 1 base and 8 bases, there was a span of 18 bases. In germline, CDR1 is GTSNPN, CDR2 SVGIG (reference sequence). CDR3 residues: CAWSATGIGWDEQFF. For the CDR3, the DNA is TGTGCCTGGAGTGCTACAGGGATTGGATGGGATGAGCAGTTCTTC.

J is TRBJ1-5 and V is TRBV28; 8 nucleotides align to TRBD1. This CDR3 has 12 residues. Unmatched junction bases numbered 6, after V lost 10 bases and J lost 7 bases. CDR1 is MDHEN, CDR2 SYDVKM, per germline. The DNA for the CDR3 is TGTGCCACTACGGACAGGGCCCAGCCCCAGCATTTT. Translated: CATTDRAQPQHF.

The rearrangement joins TRBV28 to TRBJ1-1, with D possibly TRBD1 on 6 matching bases. The CDR3 runs 14 residues. The V gene's germline CDR1 is MDHEN and CDR2 SYDVKM. Trimming took off 2 bases at V and 7 bases at J, with 14 bases between the two ends. The CDR3 region has the DNA TGTGCCAGCAGTTTAGGAGGGGGGTGGAGTGAAGCTTTCTTT. This encodes CASSLGGGWSEAFF.

The chain combines TRBV6-5 with TRBJ1-2, with a weak D call TRBD1 (6 bases). Germline CDR1 reads MNHEY; CDR2 reads SVGAGI. The CDR3 runs to 12 residues. V was pared by 10 bases and J by 5 bases, with 14 bases between. CDR3 residues: CAIRTVIYGYTF. The CDR3 DNA follows: TGTGCCATCCGGACAGTAATATATGGCTACACCTTC.

The rearrangement joins TRBV5-1 to TRBJ1-6, with a weak D call TRBD1 (6 bases). Germline V gene data show CDR1 as SGHRS and CDR2 as YFSETQ. Trimming shortened V by 2 bases and J by 10 bases, and 19 bases separated the two germline ends. This CDR3 has 16 amino acids. The CDR3 DNA reads TGCGCCAGCAGCTTAAGCAGTGGGACACTGGGGTCACCCCTCCACTTT. This sequence encodes CASSLSSGTLGSPLHF.

The CDR3 DNA reads TGTGCCAGCCGATTAAGACAGGCCTCTCTCGGGGGCTCTGGGGCCAACGTCCTGACTTTC. This translates into CASRLRQASLGGSGANVLTF. The rearrangement links TRBV2 to TRBJ2-6; D may match TRBD1 or TRBD2 (6 bases each). The V end lost 8 bases, the J end lost 0 bases, and 26 bases lay between the germline ends. The CDR3 contains 20 residues. Germline assignment: CDR1 SNHLY and CDR2 FYNNEI.

The chain employs TRBV7-2 and TRBJ2-7, with TRBD1 matching 9 bases. Germline trimming cut 1 base from V and 0 bases from J; bases unmatched to any gene: 10. Germline loops: CDR1 SGHTA, CDR2 FQGNSA. CDR3 length: 18 amino acids. The CDR3 here is CASSLGDRVALSSYEQYF. CDR3 DNA: TGTGCCAGCAGCTTAGGGGACAGGGTCGCACTTAGCTCCTACGAGCAGTACTTC.

This clone was detected a few times. V gene TRBV7-9 combines with J gene TRBJ2-3; tentative D call: TRBD2 (6 bases). The germline V gene encodes CDR1 SEHNR and CDR2 FQNEAQ (reference sequence). Trimming left V 4 bases short and J 0 bases short, with 17 bases between. The CDR3 spans 17 residues. The CDR3 coding sequence is TGTGCCAGCAGCTCGGGACGGCGGGGATCTAGCACAGATACGCAGTATTTT. Amino acids: CASSSGRRGSSTDTQYF.

A few counts support this clone. V is TRBV29-1 and J is TRBJ1-1; 7 bases map to TRBD1. CDR1 and CDR2 (germline): SQVTM, ANQGSEA. There are 13 residues in the CDR3. V was clipped by 3 bases and J by 5 bases; unmatched bases: 6. As DNA, the CDR3 is TGCAGCGTTGATAGGACAGGTGGGACTGAAGCTTTCTTT. Amino acid sequence: CSVDRTGGTEAFF.

The V and J genes are TRBV5-1 and TRBJ2-1, with a weak D call TRBD1 (5 bases). This CDR3 has 14 amino acids. Looked up from germline, CDR1 is SGHRS and CDR2 is YFSETQ. V was pared by 6 bases and J by 0 bases, with 10 bases between. The CDR3 sequence is CASTGQSSYNEQFF. Here the CDR3 DNA reads TGCGCCAGCACAGGGCAGAGCTCCTACAATGAGCAGTTCTTC.

This clone showed up just a few times. V is TRBV11-2 and J is TRBJ1-2; 8 bases map to TRBD1. Germline loops: CDR1 SGHAT, CDR2 FQNNGV. J was trimmed by 3 bases and V by 1 base; bases with no gene match: 4. CDR3 size: 15 residues. The CDR3, as DNA: TGTGCCAGCAGCTTAGCAGGGGGCGAAGACTATGGCTACACCTTC. This codes for CASSLAGGEDYGYTF.

The rearrangement joins TRBV7-4 to TRBJ1-2; TRBD1 agrees at 12 bases. The CDR3 is made up of 14 amino acids. The germline V gene has CDR1 SGHVT and CDR2 SQSDAQ. V was clipped by 6 bases and J by 8 bases; unmatched bases: 7. The CDR3 DNA sequence: TGTGCCAGCAGGAATGGGGGACAGGGGGCCGGCTACACCTTC. Translated: CASRNGGQGAGYTF.

In this sample, this clone is medium-sized. The chain combines TRBV28 with TRBJ1-5; D uncertain. Germline values: CDR1 MDHEN, CDR2 SYDVKM. The CDR3 has 18 amino acids. V was pared by 2 bases and J by 1 base, with 18 bases between. The CDR3 loop is CASSLGRVPRASNQPQHF. The CDR3 nucleotides read TGTGCCAGCAGTTTAGGGAGGGTCCCGAGGGCGAGCAATCAGCCCCAGCATTTT. The entire variable domain, with the rest obtained from reference TRBV28 and TRBJ1-5, is as follows: DVKVTQSSRYLVKRTGEKVFLECVQDMDHENMFWYRQDPGLGLRLIYFSYDVKMKEKGDIPEGYSVSREKKERFSLILESASTNQTSMYLCASSLGRVPRASNQPQHFGDGTRLSIL.

The rearrangement joins TRBV19 to TRBJ2-7; 10 nucleotides agree with TRBD2. The germline V gene has CDR1 LNHDA and CDR2 SQIVND (reference sequence). The ends lost 5 bases at V and 2 bases at J; junction bases unmatched: 9. The CDR3 contains 16 residues. The CDR3 region has the DNA TGTGCCAGTAGTCCCTCGGGACTAGCGCAAGCCTACGAGCAGTACTTC. It translates to CASSPSGLAQAYEQYF.

The V and J genes are TRBV30 and TRBJ1-6; D is undetermined. This CDR3 has 11 amino acids. Germline CDR1 and CDR2: GTSNPN and SVGIG (reference sequence). V lost 3 bases and J 14 bases, leaving 11 bases between the germline ends. The CDR3 DNA reads as TGTGCCTGGAGAACCGTTCTAGCCCTCCACTTT. Translation: CAWRTVLALHF.

J is TRBJ1-2 and V is TRBV6-5; maybe TRBD1 (5 bases). Trimming shortened V by 0 bases and J by 8 bases, and 13 bases separated the two germline ends. In germline, CDR1 is MNHEY, CDR2 SVGAGI. The CDR3 loop spans 14 amino acids. CDR3 DNA: TGTGCCAGCAGTTACTCATCCAGGGCAGGAGGCTACACCTTC. This sequence encodes CASSYSSRAGGYTF.

The V and J genes are TRBV6-1 and TRBJ2-3; 14 bases are shared with TRBD2. This CDR3 region has 16 residues. The V gene's germline CDR1 is MNHNS and CDR2 SASEGT. The ends lost 1 base at V and 6 bases at J; junction bases unmatched: 3. CDR3 sequence: CASSEVTSGRADTQYF. The CDR3, as DNA: TGTGCCAGCAGTGAAGTGACTAGCGGGAGGGCGGATACGCAGTATTTT.

The rearrangement links TRBV5-4 to TRBJ2-3; no clear D. The ends were cut back, 0 bases at V and 0 bases at J, with 8 bases in the middle. The CDR3 has 15 amino acids. The germline V gene encodes CDR1 SGHNT and CDR2 YYREEE (reference sequence). The CDR3 DNA reads as TGTGCCAGCAGCTTGGTGGCCACCAGCACAGATACGCAGTATTTT. It specifies CASSLVATSTDTQYF.

The chain is built from TRBV29-1 and TRBJ2-5; unclear D gene. From germline, CDR1 is SQVTM and CDR2 ANQGSEA. This CDR3 spans 12 amino acids. Trimming cost V 5 bases and J 3 bases, with 10 bases left between them. CDR3 DNA sequence: TGCAGCGTTACGGGCGCGAAAGAGACCCAGTACTTC. The encoded protein is CSVTGAKETQYF.

V is TRBV6-5 and J is TRBJ1-3; 9 bases align to TRBD1. Per germline, CDR1 MNHEY and CDR2 SVGAGI. CDR3 length equals 16 residues. The trim removed 4 bases at V and 1 base at J, leaving 5 bases unmatched. DNA for the CDR3: TGTGCCAGCAGTTCGGACAGGGGACCTTCTGGAAACACCATATATTTT. Encoded protein: CASSSDRGPSGNTIYF.

The J gene is TRBJ2-3, the V gene TRBV2, with D tentatively TRBD1 or TRBD2 (5 bases each). The CDR3 totals 13 residues. Trimming took 4 bases from V and 2 from J, leaving 7 bases between them. Germline CDR1 SNHLY, CDR2 FYNNEI. The CDR3 bases are TGTGCCAGCAGTGGAGGGGTCACAGATACGCAGTATTTT. Translated: CASSGGVTDTQYF.

This clone was detected once. The chain employs TRBV5-1 and TRBJ2-2, with 13 bases that match TRBD2. CDR1 and CDR2 (germline): SGHRS, YFSETQ. Trimming took 4 bases from V and 0 from J; bases not matched to a gene: 9. This CDR3 comprises 19 residues. As DNA, the CDR3 is TGCGCCAGCAGCCTAAGACTAGCGGGAGGACCCGCGAACACCGGGGAGCTGTTTTTT. Protein product: CASSLRLAGGPANTGELFF. The full variable domain, with the rest looked up from reference TRBV5-1 and TRBJ2-2, is KAGVTQTPRYLIKTRGQQVTLSCSPISGHRSVSWYQQTPGQGLQFLFEYFSETQRNKGNFPGRFSGRQFSNSRSEMNVSTLELGDSALYLCASSLRLAGGPANTGELFFGEGSRLTVL.

The chain is built from TRBV9 and TRBJ2-6, with 9 nucleotides matching TRBD1. This CDR3 region has 18 residues. In germline, CDR1 is SGDLS, CDR2 YYNGEE. Unmatched junction bases numbered 9, after V lost 4 bases and J lost 1 base. The CDR3 sequence: CASSPRDRAPSGANVLTF. The CDR3 DNA reads TGTGCCAGCAGCCCCCGGGACAGGGCCCCTTCTGGGGCCAACGTCCTGACTTTC.

This chain connects TRBV4-3 to TRBJ1-1, with unresolved D. CDR1 and CDR2 (germline): LGHNA, YSLEER. V was clipped by 4 bases and J by 10 bases, with 16 bases between them. The CDR3 is 13 residues long. The CDR3 DNA follows: TGCGCCAGCAGCCTGAACCTAGGGATATCAGCTTTCTTT. Translated, it gives CASSLNLGISAFF.

The chain carries TRBV30 and TRBJ1-2; D remains unclear. The CDR3 sequence is 11 residues long. Germline V gene lookup returns CDR1 GTSNPN and CDR2 SVGIG (reference sequence). Trimming took 0 bases from V and 3 from J, leaving 2 bases between them. As DNA, the CDR3 is TGTGCCTGGAGTGTACACTATGGCTACACCTTC. Protein sequence: CAWSVHYGYTF.

The CDR3 coding sequence is TGTGCCAGCACGGAAGGCTACGAGCAGTACTTC. This gives the protein CASTEGYEQYF. V and J are TRBV2 and TRBJ2-7; D uncertain. Germline V gene sequence: CDR1 SNHLY, CDR2 FYNNEI. Trimming removed 7 bases at V and 3 bases at J, with 7 bases between. The CDR3 extends over 11 amino acids.

This clone was observed a few times. The chain has TRBV6-2 or TRBV6-3 and TRBJ1-5; no definite D call. The CDR3 length is 16 residues. Germline loops: CDR1 MNHEY, CDR2 SVGEGT. V lost 6 bases, J lost 1 base, and 16 bases lay in between. CDR3 sequence reads: CASSRRAWVSNQPQHF. The CDR3 DNA follows: TGTGCCAGCAGCCGCCGGGCCTGGGTAAGCAATCAGCCCCAGCATTTT.

The V call is TRBV9, the J call TRBJ2-7, with D perhaps matching TRBD1 (6 bases). Germline loops: CDR1 SGDLS, CDR2 YYNGEE. This CDR3 has 13 amino acids. The V and J ends lost 2 bases and 4 bases respectively, with 10 bases between them. DNA of the CDR3: TGTGCCAGCAGCGTCCAACAGGGTTACGAGCAGTACTTC. It translates to CASSVQQGYEQYF.

This rearrangement joins TRBV4-2 to TRBJ2-1; 9 positions agree with TRBD2. The CDR3 runs 15 residues. V gave up 3 bases and J gave up 5 bases; unmatched junction bases: 5. Germline V gene sequence: CDR1 LGHNA, CDR2 YNFKEQ. Here the CDR3 DNA reads TGTGCCAGCAGCCACAGCGGGGGGCCGAACAATGAGCAGTTCTTC. Translated, it gives CASSHSGGPNNEQFF.

The V call is TRBV28, the J call TRBJ2-7; 7 nucleotides match TRBD2. Germline V gives CDR1 MDHEN, CDR2 SYDVKM. This CDR3 spans 14 amino acids. V lost 11 bases, J lost 2 bases, and 12 bases stayed unmatched. In DNA, the CDR3 is TGTGCCCTGGGGAGGGGCCCAGGCCCCTACGAGCAGTACTTC. This codes for CALGRGPGPYEQYF.

The rearrangement joins TRBV19 to TRBJ2-1, with TRBD1 matching 9 bases. J lost 7 bases, V lost 9 bases, and 16 bases had no gene match. This CDR3 comprises 16 residues. In germline, CDR1 is LNHDA, CDR2 SQIVND (reference sequence). The CDR3: CASAPPGTGIDNEQFF. DNA of the CDR3: TGTGCCAGCGCTCCACCCGGGACAGGGATCGATAATGAGCAGTTCTTC.